The present T cell receptor beta chain was sequenced within a study of blood T cell repertoires in COVID-19. Seattle cases were enrolled at active infection and followed longitudinally. With V trimmed by 6 bases and J by 5 bases, 8 bases remained unmatched. Germline CDR1 and CDR2: LNHDA and SQIVND (reference sequence). The CDR3 totals 15 residues. TCRdb keeps only in-frame clones here, not all; method: immunoSEQ multiplex PCR. The sample has around 260,000 clones, about 85% seen once. This clone was seen only a few times. The sequenced sample was peripheral blood. The sequence derives from a human donor with COVID-19, enrolled during active disease. The donor label of this sample is uncertain. The J gene is TRBJ2-1, the V gene TRBV19; 9 nucleotides line up with TRBD2. DNA for the CDR3: TGTGCCAGTAGGATTAGCGGGAGACAGAACAATGAGCAGTTCTTC. Translation gives CASRISGRQNNEQFF.